The clone carrying this T cell receptor (beta chain) was counted a few times. Its antigen is unidentified. These data originate in a study of human T cells and chemical hapten exposure. Study-wide context: Diphenylcyclopropenone, dosed weekly to the scalp, was given to patients throughout the roughly 25-week study. Whole-study findings and limits: The study found expanded TCRs formed significantly more large CDR3 similarity clusters than controls. Each of the donors had alopecia, so their immune responses may not resemble those of healthy people.

Time point of the sample: patch test 3, about 24 weeks after DPC sensitization. As to treatment: therapeutic diphenylcyclopropenone sensitization with weekly scalp DPC. Patches went on only after blood had been drawn each time. TCRdb recomputed calls from the RACE reads with MiXCR, one row per CDR3 protein. The table records tens of thousands of distinct CDR3 sequences, around 12% of them present only once. Sequenced material: whole blood, taken in connection with sensitization to the hapten diphenylcyclopropenone (DPC). The TCR comes from a man under 40 with alopecia areata. Some clones in this sample may be carry-over from other donors' samples.

CDR3 DNA sequence: TGCAGCGTTGAGAAAGAAGCTTTCTTT. It translates to CSVEKEAFF. V gene TRBV29-1 combines with J gene TRBJ1-1; D uncertain. The V end lost 3 bases, the J end lost 8 bases, and 4 bases lay between the germline ends. CDR3 length: 9 amino acids. CDR1 SQVTM and CDR2 ANQGSEA come from the germline V gene. Filled out from reference TRBV29-1 and TRBJ1-1, the complete variable domain reads SAVISQKPSRDICQRGTSLTIQCQVDSQVTMMFWYRQQPGQSLTLIATANQGSEATYESGFVIDKFPISRPNLTFSTLTVSNMSPEDSSIYLCSVEKEAFFGQGTRLTVV.